Given below is one TCR beta chain in context. This clone occurred a few times. The antigen this receptor binds is unknown. No quality values exist for individual bases; no much larger clone is one base distant. Collaborating institutions collected whole blood in K2EDTA tubes following their own protocols. For TCRbeta analysis, collaborators shipped samples in one of three forms: frozen whole blood, isolated PBMCs, or DNA extracted from either of those sample types. The CDR3 starts with the cysteine, ends with the phenylalanine, and has 14 residues. Just the 42-base CDR3 DNA is kept, in frame starting at base 1. From a lookup of the germline V gene (reference sequence), CDR1 and CDR2 are LNHDA and SQIVND. Relative to germline, V is 0 bases shorter and J is 8 bases shorter, with 13 bases between their ends. These data are taken from a study of blood T cell repertoires in COVID-19 (dated by TCRdb to 2018 to 2020). For the study in its entirety: Samples covering the acute and convalescent phases of COVID-19 were provided by collaborators in the United States, Italy and Spain. A de-identified subject ID, COVID-19 status, age in years and sex were almost always included in the sample metadata. Subjects who had been exposed to COVID-19, were actively infected with it, or had recovered from it provided the deeply sampled blood TCRbeta repertoires that made up the dataset. Samples were obtained from the ongoing ImmuneRACE study (first 160 participants) and from about 1,300 subjects provided by 6 global collaborators. The material from the prospective study consisted of cDNA or gDNA derived from T cells, B-cell-depleted T cells, or PBMCs. The repertoires were released in a freely available public database intended as a resource for research on the immune response to SARS-CoV-2. Where available, HLA class I and class II types were obtained from metadata supplied by the sample provider rather than from assay-based typing. Results and caveats for the whole study, not just this receptor: How much clinical and demographic metadata was included differed by source and by participant, and the metadata was provided uncurated.

The immunoSEQ Assay, a bias-controlled multiplex PCR, was used to amplify TCRbeta CDR3 regions from genomic DNA. Per the source publication's procedure: Nucleated cell counts per sample were estimated from amplification of reference gene primers within the assay. Sequence reads were collapsed and filtered to measure the absolute abundance of every unique TCRbeta CDR3 rearrangement. Productive Simpson clonality was computed per sample as the square root of Simpson's diversity index over productive rearrangements. TCRdb retrieved this table from immuneACCESS and kept in-frame rearrangements only. Not all clones are present; in checked studies, unresolved V genes account for under half, and no reason is known for the remainder. That table is the source of V, J and clone size, and D and trimming were worked out from the DNA. Across this sample there are about 120,000 clones, with approximately 82% seen only once. 3.5% to 4% of the sample comes from the top ten.

The receptor chain draws on TRBV19 and TRBJ1-2; the D gene lacks a confident call. Sequencing was performed on peripheral blood. The clonotype comes from a woman aged 45-59 years with acute or convalescent COVID-19. The CDR3 region reads CASSIDLDLRGYTF. The DNA is TGTGCCAGTAGTATAGATCTTGATCTGCGGGGCTACACCTTC.